This TCR beta chain was sequenced during a study of PD-1 blockade in classical Hodgkin lymphoma. Whole-study findings and limits: For complete responders, baseline diversity was comparable to that of newly diagnosed patients. Reports described newly diagnosed patients as having lower baseline TCR diversity than healthy donors.

The method was immunoSEQ multiplex PCR; TCRdb's version includes in-frame clones alone and lacks a portion of them. The sample carries 7,000 or so clones, 76% recorded once. Only one count was recorded for this clone. The target antigen is unknown. Time point in this sample: cycle 4 day 1 (C4D1), after five to seven weeks of nivolumab. Relapse after autologous stem cell transplantation occurred in every patient, and brentuximab vedotin exposure varied. The J segment lost 5 bases and the V segment lost 5 bases, leaving 6 bases of the junction unmatched. Germline CDR1 reads SGHNT; CDR2 reads YENEEA. This CDR3 region has 15 residues.

Sample: peripheral blood mononuclear cells (PBMCs), taken before the fourth cycle of nivolumab. The chain employs TRBV11-3 and TRBJ2-1; 10 nucleotides agree with TRBD2. The TCR was taken from a human donor with classical Hodgkin lymphoma. The CDR3 DNA reads TGTGCCAGCAGCAAGCTAGCGGGAGACGACAATGAGCAGTTCTTC. It encodes CASSKLAGDDNEQFF.